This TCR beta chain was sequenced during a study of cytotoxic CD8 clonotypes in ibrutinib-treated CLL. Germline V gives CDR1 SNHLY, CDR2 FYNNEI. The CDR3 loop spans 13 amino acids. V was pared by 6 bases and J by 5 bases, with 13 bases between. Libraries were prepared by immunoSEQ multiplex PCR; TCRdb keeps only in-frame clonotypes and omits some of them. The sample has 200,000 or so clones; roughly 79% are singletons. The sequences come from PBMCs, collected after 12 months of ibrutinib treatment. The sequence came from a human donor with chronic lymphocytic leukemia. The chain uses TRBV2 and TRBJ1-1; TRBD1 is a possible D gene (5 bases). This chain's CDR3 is CASSPLPGTEAFF. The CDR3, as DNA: TGTGCCAGCAGCCCCCTGCCAGGGACTGAAGCTTTCTTT.